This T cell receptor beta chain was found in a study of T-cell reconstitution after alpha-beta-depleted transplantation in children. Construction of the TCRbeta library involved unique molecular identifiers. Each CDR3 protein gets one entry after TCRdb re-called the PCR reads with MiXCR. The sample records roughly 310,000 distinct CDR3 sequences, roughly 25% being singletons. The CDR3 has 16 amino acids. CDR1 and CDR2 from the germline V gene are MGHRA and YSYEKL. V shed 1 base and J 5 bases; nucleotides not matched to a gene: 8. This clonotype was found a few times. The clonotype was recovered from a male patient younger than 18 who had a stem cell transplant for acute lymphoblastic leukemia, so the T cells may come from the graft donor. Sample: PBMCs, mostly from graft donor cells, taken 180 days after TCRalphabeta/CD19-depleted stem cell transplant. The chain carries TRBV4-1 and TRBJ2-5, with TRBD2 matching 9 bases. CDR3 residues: CASSQGQREVQETQYF. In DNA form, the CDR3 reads TGCGCCAGCAGCCAAGGGCAGCGGGAGGTTCAGGAGACCCAGTACTTC.